The rows below give T cell receptor beta chains drawn from one sample of a study of blood T cell repertoires in COVID-19. Data came from immunoSEQ multiplex PCR; TCRdb stores just in-frame clones and leaves some out. The data hold more than 100,000 clones, with 84% observed a single time. Specimen: PBMCs or T cells enriched from blood (not recorded which). These receptors were collected from a woman in her 30s who had recovered from COVID-19. Both conserved end residues are part of each CDR3. The D gene is left open where the match is weak. Clone size, where shown, is once, few, many, or a class for clones that have expanded.

j_call | v_call | d_call | clone_size | cdr3_aa | cdr3_nt
TRBJ2-2 | TRBV7-9 | NA | NA | CASRNSGREYTGELFF | TGTGCCAGCAGGAACAGCGGTCGGGAGTACACCGGGGAGCTGTTTTTT
TRBJ1-5 | TRBV7-2 | NA | NA | CASSLRPGPNQPQHF | TGTGCCAGCAGCTTGCGTCCAGGCCCAAATCAGCCCCAGCATTTT
TRBJ2-7 | TRBV28 | TRBD2 | NA | CASTVAGESEQYF | TGTGCCAGCACCGTAGCGGGAGAGTCCGAGCAGTACTTC
TRBJ1-1 | TRBV27 | TRBD1 | NA | CASSLQGAGYTEAFF | TGTGCCAGCAGTTTACAGGGGGCTGGTTACACTGAAGCTTTCTTT
TRBJ2-1 | TRBV29-1 | TRBD1 | NA | CSVAPGQGRGEQFF | TGCAGCGTTGCACCGGGACAGGGTCGCGGTGAGCAGTTCTTC
TRBJ1-4 | TRBV4-1 | NA | NA | CASSQPFRAGEKLFF | TGCGCCAGCAGCCAACCTTTTAGGGCGGGTGAAAAACTGTTTTTT
TRBJ1-2 | TRBV19 | NA | NA | CASSAANYGYTF | TGTGCCAGTAGTGCGGCCAACTATGGCTACACCTTC
TRBJ1-2 | TRBV7-8 | NA | NA | CASTLTGYGYTF | TGTGCCAGCACCCTGACAGGCTATGGCTACACCTTC
TRBJ2-3 | TRBV3-1/TRBV3-2 | TRBD1 | once | CASSARQGTSTDTQYF | TGTGCCAGCAGCGCCCGACAGGGGACTAGCACAGATACGCAGTATTTT
TRBJ1-3 | TRBV25-1 | TRBD1 | NA | CASSELEGASGNTIYF | TGTGCCAGCAGTGAATTGGAGGGGGCATCTGGAAACACCATATATTTT
TRBJ1-3 | TRBV27 | TRBD1 | NA | CASSSTGGTGNTIYF | TGTGCCAGCAGTTCTACAGGGGGAACTGGAAACACCATATATTTT
TRBJ2-3 | TRBV2 | TRBD1 | NA | CASSVAQGADTQYF | TGTGCCAGCAGTGTCGCCCAGGGGGCAGATACGCAGTATTTT
TRBJ1-6 | TRBV30 | NA | once | CAWAWSSYNSPLHF | TGTGCCTGGGCGTGGAGCTCCTATAATTCACCCCTCCACTTT
TRBJ2-1 | TRBV18 | TRBD2 | NA | CASSPDAGVYVEQFF | TGTGCCAGCTCCCCAGATGCGGGAGTTTATGTTGAGCAGTTCTTC
TRBJ2-2 | TRBV28 | TRBD2 | NA | CASSRGLAGGAGELFF | TGTGCCAGCAGTCGGGGACTAGCGGGAGGGGCCGGGGAGCTGTTTTTT
TRBJ1-2 | TRBV6-5 | NA | NA | CASSYGGYTYLHGYTF | TGTGCCAGCAGTTACGGCGGATACACCTACCTCCATGGCTACACCTTC
TRBJ1-5 | TRBV30 | NA | NA | CAWSEGSNQPQHF | TGTGCCTGGAGTGAGGGGAGCAATCAGCCCCAGCATTTT
TRBJ2-3 | TRBV7-9 | TRBD2 | NA | CASSLGTSGKADTQYF | TGTGCCAGCAGCTTAGGGACTAGCGGGAAGGCAGATACGCAGTATTTT
TRBJ2-3 | TRBV30 | NA | NA | CAWRGGFTDTQYF | TGTGCCTGGCGCGGAGGATTCACAGATACGCAGTATTTT
TRBJ2-1 | TRBV27 | NA | NA | CASSRQNYNEQFF | TGTGCCAGCAGCAGACAGAACTACAATGAGCAGTTCTTC
TRBJ1-2 | TRBV7-8 | TRBD1 | once | CASSLWLAGGLYGYTF | TGTGCCAGCAGCTTATGGCTGGCAGGGGGACTCTATGGCTACACCTTC
TRBJ2-4 | TRBV14 | NA | NA | CASSPSRMVNIQYF | TGTGCCAGCAGCCCCTCGAGGATGGTAAACATTCAGTACTTC
TRBJ2-7 | TRBV6-6 | NA | NA | CASSYLGTTYEQYF | TGTGCCAGCAGTTACCTGGGGACAACCTACGAGCAGTACTTC
TRBJ2-5 | TRBV18 | TRBD1 | NA | CASSPPTGEETQYF | TGTGCCAGCTCACCACCCACAGGGGAAGAGACCCAGTACTTC
TRBJ1-1 | TRBV4-2 | NA | NA | CASSRLAGQRNTEAFF | TGTGCCAGCAGCCGCCTAGCGGGGCAACGGAACACTGAAGCTTTCTTT
TRBJ2-3 | TRBV19 | TRBD1 | NA | CASGLSGTGTDTQYF | TGTGCCAGTGGCCTCTCCGGGACAGGGACAGATACGCAGTATTTT
TRBJ2-7 | TRBV5-6 | TRBD1 | NA | CASSETPGTAYEQYF | TGTGCCAGCAGCGAAACTCCCGGGACAGCCTACGAGCAGTACTTC
TRBJ2-5 | TRBV5-1 | NA | NA | CASSFPEEPRGTQYF | TGCGCCAGCAGCTTTCCAGAGGAACCCAGGGGGACCCAGTACTTC
TRBJ1-4 | TRBV4-1 | NA | once | CASSQPATNEKLFF | TGCGCCAGCAGCCAACCAGCAACTAATGAAAAACTGTTTTTT
TRBJ2-7 | TRBV5-4 | NA | once | CASSLIGSYNEQYF | TGTGCCAGCAGCTTGATCGGGTCTTACAACGAGCAGTACTTC
TRBJ2-7 | TRBV19 | TRBD2 | NA | CASSRLAGDSYEQYF | TGTGCCAGTAGTAGACTAGCGGGAGACTCCTACGAGCAGTACTTC
TRBJ2-7 | TRBV7-2 | TRBD2 | NA | CASSQGSGSGYEQYF | TGTGCCAGCAGCCAGGGTAGCGGGAGCGGCTACGAGCAGTACTTC
TRBJ1-4 | TRBV7-2 | NA | NA | CASSLGGPGLGEKLFF | TGTGCCAGCAGCTTAGGGGGGCCAGGGCTGGGTGAAAAACTGTTTTTT
TRBJ2-7 | TRBV5-6 | TRBD2 | few | CASSATSGSSYEQYF | TGTGCCAGCAGCGCAACTAGCGGGAGTTCCTACGAGCAGTACTTC
TRBJ2-7 | TRBV6-2/TRBV6-3 | TRBD2 | NA | CASSRQREMGYEQYF | TGTGCCAGCAGTCGGCAGCGGGAGATGGGGTACGAGCAGTACTTC
TRBJ2-7 | TRBV6-4 | NA | NA | CASSDSKSIGRVGSYEQYF | TGTGCCAGCAGTGACTCGAAATCGATTGGCAGGGTTGGGTCCTACGAGCAGTACTTC
TRBJ2-7 | TRBV4-3 | TRBD2 | NA | CASSPGRSLAAPREQYF | TGCGCCAGCAGCCCAGGTAGGTCCCTAGCGGCCCCCCGGGAGCAGTACTTC
TRBJ2-3 | TRBV5-1 | NA | NA | CASCLGVTDTQYF | TGCGCCAGCTGCCTTGGAGTCACAGATACGCAGTATTTT
TRBJ1-1 | TRBV6-2/TRBV6-3 | NA | NA | CASSYFTVNTEAFF | TGTGCCAGCAGTTACTTCACAGTGAACACTGAAGCTTTCTTT
TRBJ2-3 | TRBV5-4 | TRBD1 | NA | CASSPWTGSLADTQYF | TGTGCCAGCAGCCCCTGGACAGGGAGCCTCGCAGATACGCAGTATTTT
TRBJ2-1 | TRBV6-5 | TRBD1 | NA | CASSYSSGQGTNEQFF | TGTGCCAGCAGTTACTCTTCCGGACAGGGGACCAATGAGCAGTTCTTC
TRBJ1-1 | TRBV2 | NA | NA | CASKSRSGVNTEAFF | TGTGCCAGCAAAAGCCGCTCCGGGGTTAACACTGAAGCTTTCTTT
TRBJ1-6 | TRBV28 | TRBD1 | NA | CASSTPGQGFSPLHF | TGTGCCAGCAGTACCCCGGGACAGGGGTTCTCACCCCTCCACTTT
TRBJ2-3 | TRBV5-1 | NA | NA | CASSLGGGSTDTQYF | TGCGCCAGCAGCTTGGGCGGCGGGAGCACAGATACGCAGTATTTT
TRBJ1-5 | TRBV2 | NA | NA | CASSLDQPQHF | TGTGCCAGCAGCCTAGATCAGCCCCAGCATTTT
TRBJ1-4 | TRBV28 | TRBD1 | NA | CASSLQTGGMGKLFF | TGTGCCAGCAGTTTACAGACAGGGGGAATGGGAAAACTGTTTTTT
TRBJ1-5 | TRBV4-1 | NA | NA | CASSQMWGGNQPQHF | TGCGCCAGCAGCCAAATGTGGGGGGGCAATCAGCCCCAGCATTTT
TRBJ1-5 | TRBV30 | NA | NA | CAWSGQRNQPQHF | TGTGCCTGGAGCGGACAGAGGAATCAGCCCCAGCATTTT
TRBJ1-2 | TRBV4-2 | NA | NA | CASSQGTALQTF | TGTGCCAGCAGCCAAGGGACAGCCCTACAGACCTTC
TRBJ2-3 | TRBV29-1 | TRBD1 | NA | CRAGGGPDTQYF | TGCAGAGCAGGGGGCGGGCCAGATACGCAGTATTTT
TRBJ2-4 | TRBV7-9 | TRBD2 | NA | CASSGPSGSGEAKNIQYF | TGTGCCAGCAGCGGACCTAGCGGGAGTGGGGAAGCCAAAAACATTCAGTACTTC
TRBJ2-7 | TRBV7-9 | TRBD2 | NA | CASSWTSGYEQYF | TGTGCCAGCAGCTGGACTAGCGGTTACGAGCAGTACTTC
TRBJ2-2 | TRBV7-6 | TRBD2 | NA | CASSLAAGGPNAGELFF | TGTGCCAGCAGCTTAGCCGCGGGAGGGCCGAATGCCGGGGAGCTGTTTTTT
TRBJ1-2 | TRBV21-1 | NA | NA | CASSTPRVGYGYTF | TGTGCCAGCAGCACTCCGAGGGTAGGCTATGGCTACACCTTC
TRBJ2-1 | TRBV4-2 | TRBD2 | NA | CASSQDRGLAGVYNEQFF | TGTGCCAGCAGCCAAGATCGGGGACTAGCGGGGGTTTACAATGAGCAGTTCTTC
TRBJ1-2 | TRBV27 | TRBD1 | NA | CATPYRGPNYGYTF | TGTGCCACCCCCTACAGGGGGCCGAACTATGGCTACACCTTC
TRBJ2-1 | TRBV28 | TRBD2 | NA | CASSQTSGRYEQFF | TGTGCCAGCAGCCAGACTAGCGGGAGGTATGAGCAGTTCTTC